This TCR beta chain was recovered during a study of blood T cell repertoires in COVID-19. About the study: Acute-phase and convalescent COVID-19 samples originated in the United States, Italy and Spain. Sample material is recorded as cDNA or gDNA derived from T cells, B-cell-depleted T cells, or PBMCs.

This clone was counted only a few times. How the authors handled the data: Amplifying reference gene primers gave estimates of nucleated cell counts. Libraries were prepared by immunoSEQ multiplex PCR; TCRdb keeps only in-frame clonotypes and omits some of them. V and J calls plus clone size are reproduced from that table; the DNA served to infer D and trimming. The sample records fewer than 20,000 clones, 91% being singletons. The CDR3 sequence is 13 residues long. V lost 1 base and J 4 bases, leaving 7 bases between the germline ends. Sequencing was carried out using peripheral blood. This TCR derives from a human donor in a cohort sampled during active COVID-19. The gene calls are TRBV12-3 or TRBV12-4 and TRBJ1-1; no clear D. The CDR3 reads CASSLGSVTEAFF. The DNA for the CDR3 is TGTGCCAGCAGTTTAGGCTCAGTCACTGAAGCTTTCTTT.